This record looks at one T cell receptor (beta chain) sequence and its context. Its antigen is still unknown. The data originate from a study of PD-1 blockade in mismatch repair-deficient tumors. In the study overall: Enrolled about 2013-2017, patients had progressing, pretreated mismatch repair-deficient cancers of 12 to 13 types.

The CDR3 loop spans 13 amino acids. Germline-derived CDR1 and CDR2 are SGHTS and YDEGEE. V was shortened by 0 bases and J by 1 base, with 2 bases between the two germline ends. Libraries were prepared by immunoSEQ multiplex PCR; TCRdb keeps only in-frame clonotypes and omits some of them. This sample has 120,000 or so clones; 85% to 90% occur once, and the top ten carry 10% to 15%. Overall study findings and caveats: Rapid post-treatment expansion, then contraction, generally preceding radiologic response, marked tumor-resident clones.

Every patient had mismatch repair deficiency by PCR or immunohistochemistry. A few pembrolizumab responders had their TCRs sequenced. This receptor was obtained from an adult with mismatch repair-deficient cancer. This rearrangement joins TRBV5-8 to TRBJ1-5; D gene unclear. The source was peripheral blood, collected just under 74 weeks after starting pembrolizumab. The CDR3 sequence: CASSLGSNQPQHF. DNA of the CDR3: TGTGCCAGCAGCTTGGGGAGCAATCAGCCCCAGCATTTT.